One and the same sample provided the 7 T cell receptor beta chains below, sequenced in a study of cytomegalovirus exposure and HLA in healthy donors. 13 Jbeta primers and 60 Vbeta primers were used for the PCR. Sequenced by immunoSEQ multiplex PCR; TCRdb stores in-frame clones only, minus some. The sample includes about 160,000 clones, 65% to 80% of them seen just once. The source material was PBMCs. These receptor sequences come from a woman between 40 and 50 years old in good health and CMV-seropositive.

DNA for the CDR3: TGTGCCAGCCGGGGGACAGGGAAATACGAGCAGTACTTC. This sequence encodes CASRGTGKYEQYF. The rearrangement links TRBV28 to TRBJ2-7; 9 positions match TRBD1. This CDR3 contains 13 residues. The V gene end was trimmed by 8 bases and the J gene end by 4 bases; junction bases not matched to a gene: 6. The germline V gene encodes CDR1 MDHEN and CDR2 SYDVKM.

The chain is built from TRBV5-5 and TRBJ1-1, with D tentatively TRBD1 (6 bases). Germline V gene lookup returns CDR1 SGHKS and CDR2 YYEKEE (reference sequence). This CDR3 has 16 residues. The V end lost 0 bases, the J end lost 0 bases, and 12 bases lay between the germline ends. CDR3 sequence: CASSLEPGHMNTEAFF. The DNA of the CDR3 is TGTGCCAGCAGCTTGGAGCCGGGACACATGAACACTGAAGCTTTCTTT.

This clone was picked up a small number of times. Its ends do not fully match the called genes, so a read error is possible. The chain employs TRBV7-7 and TRBJ2-5, with 10 bases fitting TRBD2. The CDR3 has 15 amino acids. Germline CDR1 is SSHAT and CDR2 is FNYEAQ (reference sequence). Written as DNA, the CDR3 is TGTGCTAGCAGCTTAGCTAGCGGGGGCCAAGAGACCCAGTACTTC. Its translation: CASSLASGGQETQYF.

The chain combines TRBV9 with TRBJ1-1; a weak D match, TRBD1 (5 bases). Looked up from germline, CDR1 is SGDLS and CDR2 is YYNGEE. The germline V and J ends were trimmed by 1 base and 1 base, with 11 bases remaining between them. The CDR3 is made up of 15 amino acids. CDR3 nucleotides: TGTGCCAGCAGCGTAATGGGGGGGAAGAACACTGAAGCTTTCTTT. It yields the protein CASSVMGGKNTEAFF.

The chain links TRBV14 to TRBJ2-7, with D unresolved. The CDR3 is made up of 12 amino acids. V lost 1 base, J lost 7 bases, and 8 bases lay in between. CDR1 SGHDN and CDR2 FVKESK come from the germline V gene. The CDR3 sequence is CASSQGRWEQYF. The CDR3 nucleotides are TGTGCCAGCAGCCAAGGGCGGTGGGAGCAGTACTTC.

V gene TRBV6-1 combines with J gene TRBJ2-3; 13 nucleotides match TRBD2. The J segment lost 0 bases and the V segment lost 2 bases, leaving 8 bases of the junction unmatched. The CDR3 has 19 residues. Germline CDR1 is MNHNS and CDR2 is SASEGT. CDR3: CASSELPGLAGFSTDTQYF. DNA for the CDR3: TGTGCCAGCAGTGAACTTCCGGGACTAGCGGGGTTTAGCACAGATACGCAGTATTTT.

V gene TRBV7-2 combines with J gene TRBJ1-1; D perhaps matches TRBD1 (5 bases). CDR3 size: 14 residues. V was cut by 5 bases and J by 0 bases, with 10 bases left in between. CDR1 is SGHTA and CDR2 is FQGNSA in the germline V gene. The CDR3 protein is CASSLAGLNTEAFF. DNA of the CDR3: TGTGCCAGCAGCCTGGCAGGGTTGAACACTGAAGCTTTCTTT. The complete variable domain, with remaining parts taken from reference TRBV7-2 and TRBJ1-1, reads GAGVSQSPSNKVTEKGKDVELRCDPISGHTALYWYRQSLGQGLEFLIYFQGNSAPDKSGLPSDRFSAERTGGSVSTLTIQRTQQEDSAVYLCASSLAGLNTEAFFGQGTRLTVV.